This TCR beta chain was recovered during a study of identical twins. Study results and limitations: In monozygotic twins, models underestimated the sharing of out-of-frame TCR alpha. Out-of-frame alpha sequences common to twins exhibited a surplus of low generation probability.

The CDR3 contains 17 residues. V lost 3 bases, J lost 3 bases, and 22 bases lay in between. The V gene's germline CDR1 is SGHRS and CDR2 YFSETQ. Each CDR3 protein is one row after TCRdb ran MiXCR on the 5' RACE reads. The table records about 200,000 distinct CDR3 sequences, under 12% of them present only once. As concerns this clonotype: The target antigen is unknown.

Every one of the donors was a healthy Caucasian. Material: memory T cells sorted from blood. This clonotype was obtained from a man aged 50 to 60 in good health. This chain uses TRBV5-1 with TRBJ2-7; no clear D. CDR3 nucleotides: TGCGCCAGCAGCTGGACCTCGGGCAGCCTGCACTTCTACGAGCAGTACTTC. Residues: CASSWTSGSLHFYEQYF.